This TCR beta chain was found in a study of CD8 T cells in ankylosing spondylitis. It was by quantitative 5'-RACE with molecular barcodes that TCR beta libraries were made. Using its own MiXCR run on the 5' RACE reads, TCRdb lists one record per CDR3 protein. The sample includes more than 300,000 distinct CDR3 sequences, around a tenth of them seen just once. With 3 bases clipped from V and 6 bases from J, the junction kept 15 bases outside the gene matches. The germline V gene has CDR1 LGHNT and CDR2 FRNRAP. The CDR3 is 18 residues long. Sequenced: blood, either unsorted or a sorted T cell fraction (not recorded which). This TCR was sampled from a female donor with ankylosing spondylitis or in good health (not recorded which). The V call is TRBV12-5, the J call TRBJ2-3; 10 bases align to TRBD1. As DNA, the CDR3 is TGTGCTAGTGGTTTCCTCGCCGCCCGGGACAGGGGATATGATACGCAGTATTTT. Translated: CASGFLAARDRGYDTQYF. Complete variable domain (other parts from reference TRBV12-5 and TRBJ2-3): DARVTQTPRHKVTEMGQEVTMRCQPILGHNTVFWYRQTMMQGLELLAYFRNRAPLDDSGMPKDRFSAEMPDATLATLKIQPSEPRDSAVYFCASGFLAARDRGYDTQYFGPGTRLTVL.